Included here is one TCR beta chain sequence, with context. What it binds is not known. This entry belongs to a study of early stage breast cancer tumors. The study's findings and limits: Blood repertoires resembled normal breast more than tumor. Most shared enriched TCRB sequences were commonly generated ones. Compared with adjacent normal breast tissue, tumors showed 2 to 2.5-fold greater T cell density and higher clonality.

Each sample had two DNA replicates, 0.5 ug blood or around 1.5 ug tissue. Clones were sequenced by immunoSEQ multiplex PCR, and TCRdb holds only the in-frame ones, with some missing. The sample shows 30,000 to 35,000 clones, roughly four fifths of them seen only once. This receptor was taken from a person in their forties with breast cancer. The sample comprised blood.

For the CDR3, the DNA is TGTGCCAGCTCCTTAGCGGAGGAAGCTTTCTTT. This codes for CASSLAEEAFF. The chain carries TRBV14 and TRBJ1-1; D not certain. The CDR3 has 11 residues. CDR1 and CDR2 from the germline V gene are SGHDN and FVKESK. Trimming removed 8 bases from V and 8 bases from J, with 12 bases in between.